These 8 T cell receptor beta chains share one sample of origin, sequenced in a study of blood T cell repertoires in COVID-19. The protocol was immunoSEQ multiplex PCR, while the TCRdb copy is restricted to in-frame clones and leaves out a portion. The sample carries hundreds of thousands of clones, around nine tenths recorded once. Sequencing was carried out using PBMCs or T cells enriched from blood (not recorded which). The receptors stem from a woman aged 50 to 60 who had recovered from COVID-19.

The rearrangement links TRBV4-1 to TRBJ1-2; 7 nucleotides match TRBD1. CDR3 length: 16 residues. Trimming cost V 1 base and J 0 bases; bases outside gene matches: 5. CDR1 is MGHRA, CDR2 YSYEKL, per germline. The CDR3 loop reads CASSQVQGEANYGYTF. The DNA for the CDR3 is TGCGCCAGCAGCCAAGTTCAGGGGGAGGCTAACTATGGCTACACCTTC.

This clone was seen just once. The chain uses TRBV5-1 and TRBJ2-1; TRBD2 agrees at 8 bases. Per the germline V gene, CDR1 is SGHRS and CDR2 is YFSETQ. This CDR3 has 16 amino acids. The V segment lost 0 bases and the J segment 0 bases; nucleotides outside the gene matches: 2. The CDR3 loop reads CASSLVSGASYNEQFF. The DNA for the CDR3 is TGCGCCAGCAGCTTGGTTAGCGGGGCCTCCTACAATGAGCAGTTCTTC.

The gene calls are TRBV5-1 and TRBJ2-2; 13 bases map to TRBD2. This CDR3 contains 16 residues. Germline V gene data show CDR1 as SGHRS and CDR2 as YFSETQ. The trim removed 4 bases at V and 4 bases at J, leaving 4 bases unmatched. The CDR3 loop reads CASSTRLAGGTGELFF. The DNA for the CDR3 is TGCGCCAGCAGCACTAGACTAGCGGGGGGCACCGGGGAGCTGTTTTTT.

This chain links TRBV4-3 with TRBJ2-3; 7 positions agree with TRBD1. Unmatched junction bases numbered 4, after V lost 1 base and J lost 0 bases. This CDR3 region has 16 residues. Germline loops: CDR1 LGHNA, CDR2 YSLEER. This chain's CDR3 is CASSQAIGGSTDTQYF. DNA for the CDR3: TGCGCCAGCAGCCAAGCGATAGGGGGCAGCACAGATACGCAGTATTTT.

The chain links TRBV5-6 to TRBJ1-2; 7 nucleotides match TRBD1. This CDR3 has 15 amino acids. Germline trimming cut 0 bases from V and 8 bases from J; bases unmatched to any gene: 10. Germline lookup yields CDR1 SGHDT and CDR2 YYEEEE. The CDR3, as DNA: TGTGCCAGCAGCTTGGCTCGGGAGGGGGCGGAAGGCTACACCTTC. Translation: CASSLAREGAEGYTF.

This sequence joins TRBV2 and TRBJ2-7; D unclear. Trimming took off 6 bases at V and 4 bases at J, with 4 bases between the two ends. This CDR3 is built from 10 residues. Germline CDR1 SNHLY, CDR2 FYNNEI. CDR3 loop: CASRSYEQYF. CDR3 sequence (DNA): TGTGCCAGCAGGAGTTACGAGCAGTACTTC. The full variable domain, its missing parts supplied by reference TRBV2 and TRBJ2-7, is EPEVTQTPSHQVTQMGQEVILRCVPISNHLYFYWYRQILGQKVEFLVSFYNNEISEKSEIFDDQFSVERPDGSNFTLKIRSTKLEDSAMYFCASRSYEQYFGPGTRLTVT.

V usage is TRBV19 and J usage is TRBJ1-5, with D perhaps matching TRBD1 (5 bases). Germline V CDR1 and CDR2: LNHDA, SQIVND (reference sequence). CDR3 length: 15 residues. V was trimmed by 10 bases and J by 0 bases, leaving 16 bases between them. The CDR3 bases are TGTGCCACTAAACCCCGGACAAATAGCAATCAGCCCCAGCATTTT. As protein: CATKPRTNSNQPQHF.

The chain combines TRBV5-1 with TRBJ2-3; 12 nucleotides align to TRBD1. V dropped 2 bases and J dropped 6; count of bases not matched to a gene: 4. CDR3 length: 15 residues. Germline lookup yields CDR1 SGHRS and CDR2 YFSETQ. DNA for the CDR3: TGCGCCAGCAGCTTTCTGGGACAGGGGGCTGATACGCAGTATTTT. Its protein is CASSFLGQGADTQYF.